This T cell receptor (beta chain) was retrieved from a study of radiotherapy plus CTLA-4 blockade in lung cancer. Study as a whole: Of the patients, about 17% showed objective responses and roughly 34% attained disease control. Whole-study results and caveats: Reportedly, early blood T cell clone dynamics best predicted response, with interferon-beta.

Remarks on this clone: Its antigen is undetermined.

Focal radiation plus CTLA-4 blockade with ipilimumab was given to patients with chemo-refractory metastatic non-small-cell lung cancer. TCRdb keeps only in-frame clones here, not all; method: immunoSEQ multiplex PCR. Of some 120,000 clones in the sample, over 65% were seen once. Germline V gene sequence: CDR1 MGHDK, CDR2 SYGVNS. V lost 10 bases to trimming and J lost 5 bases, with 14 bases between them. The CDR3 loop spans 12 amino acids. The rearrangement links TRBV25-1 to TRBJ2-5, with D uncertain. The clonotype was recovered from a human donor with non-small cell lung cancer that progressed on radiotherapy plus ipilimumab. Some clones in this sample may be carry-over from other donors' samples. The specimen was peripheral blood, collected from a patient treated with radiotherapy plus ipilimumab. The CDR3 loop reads CATSDARETQYF. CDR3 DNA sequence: TGTGCCACTTCCGATGCCAGGGAGACCCAGTACTTC.